A single T cell receptor beta chain is shown here with its context. The sample comes from a study of shared clonotypes between healthy human individuals. Clones were sequenced by immunoSEQ multiplex PCR, and TCRdb holds only the in-frame ones, with some missing. The sample gives over a million clones, around 97% of which show up once; approximately 1.2% is in the top ten. CD4+ cells yielded CD45RA+ naive and CD45RA-negative memory subsets. The material sequenced was naive CD4+ T cells sorted from blood. Subset reported: CD45RA+ positively selected. This TCR was sampled from a man aged 25 to 45 in good health.

The CDR3 bases are TGTGCCAGCAGCTTCATCCCCGGTAACAGGGTCAAAGAAAAACTGTTTTTT. It is translated as CASSFIPGNRVKEKLFF. The chain carries TRBV7-2 and TRBJ1-4, with TRBD1 as a possible D gene (6 bases). V dropped 3 bases and J dropped 8 bases, with 22 bases sitting between them. The CDR3 is 17 residues long. Germline V gene sequence: CDR1 SGHTA, CDR2 FQGNSA.